This T cell receptor beta chain was captured by sequencing in a study of shared clonotypes between healthy human individuals. Data came from immunoSEQ multiplex PCR; TCRdb stores just in-frame clones and leaves some out. The repertoire consists of about 1,800,000 clones, with about 95% occurring once and the leading ten covering 1.2%. Germline trimming cut 4 bases from V and 3 bases from J; bases unmatched to any gene: 7. Germline values: CDR1 SGDLS, CDR2 YYNGEE. This CDR3 has 14 amino acids. Naive CD8 cells lacked CD45RO, underwent positive selection for CCR7 and left out terminally differentiated effector memory CD45RA+ cells.

The TCR comes from a man aged 18 to 30 in good health. The specimen sequenced was naive CD8+ T cells sorted from blood. The chain couples TRBV9 to TRBJ2-7; 7 positions agree with TRBD2. CDR3 coding DNA: TGTGCCAGCAGCAATGGGGGGGAAATCTACGAGCAGTACTTC. Protein product: CASSNGGEIYEQYF.